The next 21 T cell receptor beta chains were all read from a single sample in a study of identical twins. One entry per CDR3 protein, called by TCRdb with MiXCR from the 5' RACE reads. The sample holds about 340,000 distinct CDR3 sequences, 12% seen once. These data also formed part of another study, on yellow fever vaccine responses in identical twins.

Sequencing was carried out using CD8+ T cells sorted from blood. These receptors all stem from a woman between 18 and 30 years old in good health.

As regards this clonotype: The junction and the germline gene differ at one end; a read error may be behind it. In nucleotides, the CDR3 is TGTGCCAGCAGCATAGCGACAGGGGGCGCAGGGAATGAGCAGTTCTTC. Protein sequence: CASSIATGGAGNEQFF. The rearrangement links TRBV7-9 to TRBJ2-1; 10 nucleotides match TRBD1. The CDR3 is 16 amino acids. Germline V CDR1 and CDR2: SEHNR, FQNEAQ (reference sequence).

This clonotype was detected a few times. This chain uses TRBV14 with TRBJ2-6; D is uncertain. V was cut by 1 base and J by 0 bases, with 13 bases left in between. The CDR3 is made up of 18 amino acids. Germline CDR1 and CDR2: SGHDN and FVKESK. CDR3 bases: TGTGCCAGCAGCCAAGCGTACTGGCGAGACTCTGGGGCCAACGTCCTGACTTTC. It codes for CASSQAYWRDSGANVLTF.

This chain joins TRBV6-1 and TRBJ2-7, with D perhaps TRBD2 (7 bases). V was cut by 1 base and J by 6 bases, with 16 bases left in between. CDR3 length: 15 residues. The germline CDR1 and CDR2 sequences are MNHNS and SASEGT. This CDR3 reads CASSEEEGGGAEQYV. CDR3 DNA sequence: TGTGCCAGCAGTGAAGAGGAAGGGGGGGGAGCCGAGCAGTACGTC.

The gene calls are TRBV4-1 and TRBJ2-1; 8 bases line up with TRBD2. Unmatched junction bases numbered 3, after V lost 0 bases and J lost 8 bases. Germline loops: CDR1 MGHRA, CDR2 YSYEKL. The CDR3 is 14 residues long. The CDR3 DNA follows: TGCGCCAGCAGCCAAGAAGCCGGGAGGGATGAGCAGTTCTTC. Its translation is CASSQEAGRDEQFF.

J is TRBJ2-1 and V is TRBV5-1; TRBD1 might be the D (5 bases). The V and J ends lost 4 bases and 9 bases respectively, with 11 bases between them. From germline, CDR1 is SGHRS and CDR2 YFSETQ. The CDR3 has 12 amino acids. This CDR3 reads CASSITGAEQFF. The CDR3, as DNA: TGCGCCAGCAGCATCACAGGTGCTGAGCAGTTCTTC. The complete variable domain, with remaining parts taken from reference TRBV5-1 and TRBJ2-1, reads KAGVTQTPRYLIKTRGQQVTLSCSPISGHRSVSWYQQTPGQGLQFLFEYFSETQRNKGNFPGRFSGRQFSNSRSEMNVSTLELGDSALYLCASSITGAEQFFGPGTRLTVL.

V usage is TRBV10-1 and J usage is TRBJ2-3; D unclear. Germline assignment: CDR1 WNHNN and CDR2 SYGVQD (reference sequence). Trimming left V 0 bases short and J 1 base short, with 8 bases between. This CDR3 region has 15 residues. CDR3 amino acids: CASSESYSGTDTQYF. CDR3 DNA: TGCGCCAGCAGTGAGTCCTACTCTGGCACAGATACGCAGTATTTT.

Only a few counts were recorded for this clonotype. The V call is TRBV3-1, the J call TRBJ1-3; TRBD1 is a possible D gene (5 bases). The V end lost 0 bases, the J end lost 4 bases, and 10 bases lay between the germline ends. The CDR3 spans 15 residues. CDR1 and CDR2 from the germline V gene are LGHDT and YNNKEL (reference sequence). CDR3 loop: CASSQDPGSGNTIYF. DNA of the CDR3: TGTGCCAGCAGCCAAGATCCAGGGTCCGGAAACACCATATATTTT. The variable domain in full, with the rest retrieved from reference TRBV3-1 and TRBJ1-3, is DTAVSQTPKYLVTQMGNDKSIKCEQNLGHDTMYWYKQDSKKFLKIMFSYNNKELIINETVPNRFSPKSPDKAHLNLHINSLELGDSAVYFCASSQDPGSGNTIYFGEGSWLTVV.

There are many counts of this clonotype. The chain carries TRBV12-3 or TRBV12-4 and TRBJ2-3; tentatively, D is TRBD2 (6 bases). This CDR3 is 14 amino acids long. V lost 3 bases to trimming and J lost 2 bases, with 9 bases between them. The CDR3 loop is CASSFAGITDTQYF. CDR3 in DNA: TGTGCCAGCAGTTTTGCGGGAATCACAGATACGCAGTATTTT.

This clonotype has just a few counts. The gene calls are TRBV29-1 and TRBJ2-4; 10 nucleotides agree with TRBD1. J lost 2 bases, V lost 1 base, and 2 bases had no gene match. Germline CDR1 is SQVTM and CDR2 is ANQGSEA. The CDR3 length is 15 residues. The CDR3 DNA sequence: TGCAGCGTTGAAGGACAGGGGGCGTCCAAAAACATTCAGTACTTC. Amino acid sequence: CSVEGQGASKNIQYF. The variable domain in full, with the rest retrieved from reference TRBV29-1 and TRBJ2-4, is SAVISQKPSRDICQRGTSLTIQCQVDSQVTMMFWYRQQPGQSLTLIATANQGSEATYESGFVIDKFPISRPNLTFSTLTVSNMSPEDSSIYLCSVEGQGASKNIQYFGAGTRLSVL.

This clonotype turned up a few times. The chain employs TRBV5-6 and TRBJ2-1, with 8 nucleotides matching TRBD2. The V gene end was trimmed by 4 bases and the J gene end by 1 base; junction bases not matched to a gene: 10. Germline values: CDR1 SGHDT, CDR2 YYEEEE. This CDR3 contains 17 residues. CDR3 protein: CASSPSGGNSSYNEQFF. DNA for the CDR3: TGTGCCAGCAGCCCCTCGGGGGGGAATAGTTCCTACAATGAGCAGTTCTTC.

This clonotype was observed a few times. The chain couples TRBV7-9 to TRBJ1-1, with 8 positions matching TRBD1. CDR1 is SEHNR and CDR2 is FQNEAQ in the germline V gene (reference sequence). The CDR3 has 16 residues. V shed 5 bases and J 4 bases; nucleotides not matched to a gene: 12. The CDR3 coding sequence is TGTGCCAGCAGCGGAGAAGGACAGGGACGACGCACTGAAGCTTTCTTT. This gives the protein CASSGEGQGRRTEAFF.

A few counts support this clonotype. V and J are TRBV11-2 and TRBJ2-1; either TRBD1 or TRBD2 may supply D (5 bases each). The V and J ends lost 5 bases and 5 bases respectively, with 13 bases between them. CDR3 size: 14 residues. Per germline, CDR1 SGHAT and CDR2 FQNNGV. The CDR3 region has the DNA TGTGCCAGCAGCCCCTTTGTGGGGGACAATGAGCAGTTCTTC. It codes for CASSPFVGDNEQFF.

This clonotype was counted ten times or more. The chain has TRBV29-1 and TRBJ2-7; D remains ambiguous. CDR3 length: 12 residues. Germline CDR1 and CDR2: SQVTM and ANQGSEA. V lost 4 bases, J lost 3 bases, and 10 bases lay in between. This CDR3 is CSVVGDDYEQYF. The CDR3 DNA reads TGCAGCGTTGTTGGGGATGACTACGAGCAGTACTTC.

The gene calls are TRBV7-9 and TRBJ2-1; D uncertain. Germline lookup yields CDR1 SEHNR and CDR2 FQNEAQ (reference sequence). V was clipped by 4 bases and J by 9 bases, with 25 bases between them. CDR3 size: 17 residues. The CDR3 protein is CASSSGRYTISDGEQFF. The CDR3 region has the DNA TGTGCCAGCAGCTCCGGAAGATACACGATATCGGATGGTGAGCAGTTCTTC.

The genes are TRBV7-9 and TRBJ1-1; 7 nucleotides line up with TRBD1. The germline V gene encodes CDR1 SEHNR and CDR2 FQNEAQ (reference sequence). The CDR3 extends over 15 amino acids. The trim removed 5 bases at V and 6 bases at J, leaving 12 bases unmatched. CDR3 DNA sequence: TGTGCCAGCAGCACCACTGACAGGGTCCGTTCTGAAGCTTTCTTT. It yields the protein CASSTTDRVRSEAFF.

This rearrangement joins TRBV3-1 to TRBJ2-5; 7 bases fit TRBD2. Looked up from germline, CDR1 is LGHDT and CDR2 is YNNKEL (reference sequence). The trim removed 5 bases at V and 5 bases at J, leaving 11 bases unmatched. The CDR3 covers 15 residues. The CDR3 reads CASSYLLATGETQYF. Written as DNA, the CDR3 is TGTGCCAGCAGCTACCTACTAGCGACTGGGGAGACCCAGTACTTC.

The chain combines TRBV10-2 with TRBJ1-1; tentative D call: TRBD1 (5 bases). Trimming cost V 7 bases and J 1 base, with 10 bases left between them. Germline loops: CDR1 WSHSY, CDR2 SAAADI. CDR3 length: 13 residues. The CDR3 protein is CASTARENTEAFF. Here the CDR3 DNA reads TGCGCCAGCACTGCCAGGGAGAACACTGAAGCTTTCTTT.

This clonotype was observed a handful of times. This chain uses TRBV25-1 with TRBJ2-5; 8 bases align to TRBD2. The V and J ends lost 6 bases and 5 bases, in that order; junction bases with no gene match: 5. The CDR3 contains 13 residues. CDR1 MGHDK and CDR2 SYGVNS come from the germline V gene. The CDR3 DNA reads as TGTGCCAGCAGCGGGGGGGCCTTGGAGACCCAGTACTTC. It translates to CASSGGALETQYF.

This chain connects TRBV5-5 to TRBJ2-7; unclear D gene. From germline, CDR1 is SGHKS and CDR2 YYEKEE (reference sequence). This CDR3 region has 15 residues. Trimming left V 0 bases short and J 0 bases short, with 10 bases between. In DNA form, the CDR3 reads TGTGCCAGCAGCTTGGACATAACGAGCTCCTACGAGCAGTACTTC. Translating gives CASSLDITSSYEQYF.

In this sample, this clonotype turned up a few times. The gene calls are TRBV7-8 and TRBJ2-1; TRBD2 aligns across 8 bases. V shed 3 bases and J 5 bases; nucleotides not matched to a gene: 9. CDR1 and CDR2 from the germline V gene are SGHVS and FQNEAQ. CDR3 size: 16 residues. In DNA, the CDR3 is TGTGCCAGCAGCTTTCAATCAGCGGGAGCCCACAATGAGCAGTTCTTC. It specifies CASSFQSAGAHNEQFF.

This chain links TRBV3-1 with TRBJ2-7, with a possible D match to TRBD2 (5 bases). CDR3 length: 15 residues. Deletions cut 2 bases from V and 2 bases from J, with 13 bases between. Germline loops: CDR1 LGHDT, CDR2 YNNKEL (reference sequence). The CDR3 coding sequence is TGTGCCAGCAGCCAACATACAAGCGGCCCCTACGAGCAGTACTTC. It specifies CASSQHTSGPYEQYF.